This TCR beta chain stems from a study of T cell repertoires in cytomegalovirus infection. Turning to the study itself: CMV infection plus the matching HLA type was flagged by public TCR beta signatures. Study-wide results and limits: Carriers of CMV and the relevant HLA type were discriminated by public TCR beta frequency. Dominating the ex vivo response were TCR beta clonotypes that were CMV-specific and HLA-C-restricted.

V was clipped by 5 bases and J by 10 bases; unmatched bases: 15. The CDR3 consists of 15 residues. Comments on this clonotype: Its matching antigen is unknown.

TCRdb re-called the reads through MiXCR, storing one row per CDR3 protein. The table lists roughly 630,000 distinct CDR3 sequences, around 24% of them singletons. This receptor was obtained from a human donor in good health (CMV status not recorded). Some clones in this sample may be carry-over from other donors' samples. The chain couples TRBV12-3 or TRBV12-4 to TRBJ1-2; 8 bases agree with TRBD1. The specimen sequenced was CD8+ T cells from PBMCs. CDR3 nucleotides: TGTGCCAGCAGTCCAGTCAAACAGGGGGATCTTCACTACACCTTC. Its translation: CASSPVKQGDLHYTF.